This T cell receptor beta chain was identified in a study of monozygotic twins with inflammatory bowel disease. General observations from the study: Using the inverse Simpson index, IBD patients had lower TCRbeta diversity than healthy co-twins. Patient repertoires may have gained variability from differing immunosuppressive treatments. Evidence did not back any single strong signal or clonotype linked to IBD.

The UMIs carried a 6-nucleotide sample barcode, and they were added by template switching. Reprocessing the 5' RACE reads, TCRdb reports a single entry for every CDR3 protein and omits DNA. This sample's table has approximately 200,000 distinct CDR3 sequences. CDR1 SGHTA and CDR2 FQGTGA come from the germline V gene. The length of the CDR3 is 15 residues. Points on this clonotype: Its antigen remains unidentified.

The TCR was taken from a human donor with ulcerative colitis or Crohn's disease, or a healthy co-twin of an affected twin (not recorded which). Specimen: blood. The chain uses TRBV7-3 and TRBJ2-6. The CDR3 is CASSLMGSGANVLTF.